This T cell receptor (beta chain) appears in the sequencing data of a study of T cells after posttransplantation cyclophosphamide. Findings and caveats of the study: Tissue-infiltrating T cells from skin or gut overlapped little with blood T cells.

Peripheral blood was collected from the related graft donor on the marrow donation day. This CDR3 is 13 amino acids long. V dropped 4 bases and J dropped 6; count of bases not matched to a gene: 6. CDR1 is SGDLS and CDR2 is YYNGEE in the germline V gene. The repertoire was sequenced with immunoSEQ multiplex PCR; TCRdb's copy has only in-frame clones and lacks some. This sample has approximately 24,000 clones and no singletons, with roughly 1.5% in the ten largest. This clone showed up many times. Its target is not known. The origin of this receptor is a man in his forties or fifties in good health, CMV-negative, and a related stem cell transplant donor. The chain has TRBV9 and TRBJ2-7; 8 nucleotides line up with TRBD1. What was sequenced was PBMCs. Here the CDR3 reads CASSPRQGFEQYF. CDR3 nucleotide sequence: TGTGCCAGCAGCCCCCGACAGGGGTTCGAGCAGTACTTC.